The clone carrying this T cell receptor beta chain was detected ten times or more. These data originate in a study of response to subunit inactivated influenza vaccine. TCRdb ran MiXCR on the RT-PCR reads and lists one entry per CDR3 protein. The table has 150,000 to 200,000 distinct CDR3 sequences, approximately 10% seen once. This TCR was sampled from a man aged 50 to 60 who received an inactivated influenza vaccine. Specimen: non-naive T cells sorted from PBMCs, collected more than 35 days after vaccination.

The chain's CDR3 is CASSQDGQGGSYEQYF. The CDR3 nucleotides read TGCGCCAGCAGCCAAGATGGCCAGGGGGGGTCCTACGAGCAGTACTTC. This chain uses TRBV4-3 with TRBJ2-7; either TRBD1 or TRBD2 may supply D (7 bases each). The CDR3 runs to 16 residues. Germline assignment: CDR1 LGHNA and CDR2 YSLEER. With 0 bases removed from V and 1 base from J, the gap between germline ends came to 13 bases.